Listed here are 20 T cell receptor beta chains from one sample, sequenced in a study of blood T cell repertoires in COVID-19. The protocol was immunoSEQ multiplex PCR, while the TCRdb copy is restricted to in-frame clones and leaves out a portion. The data hold 210,000 or so clones, with 88% observed a single time. Sequences were obtained from PBMCs or T cells enriched from blood (not recorded which). The receptors originated from a woman in her 30s who had been exposed to COVID-19.

The chain joins TRBV28 to TRBJ1-2; 9 nucleotides match TRBD1. V gave up 6 bases and J gave up 8 bases; unmatched junction bases: 7. Looked up from germline, CDR1 is MDHEN and CDR2 is SYDVKM. The CDR3 has 13 residues. CDR3 sequence reads: CASRTTGGRGYTF. In DNA, the CDR3 is TGTGCCAGCAGGACTACAGGGGGCCGCGGCTACACCTTC.

V and J are TRBV30 and TRBJ1-1, with 9 bases lining up with TRBD1. This CDR3 comprises 13 residues. Trimming cost V 3 bases and J 7 bases; bases outside gene matches: 6. Germline CDR1 reads GTSNPN; CDR2 reads SVGIG (reference sequence). CDR3 nucleotide sequence: TGTGCCTGGAGCCCTACAGGGGGCATTGAAGCTTTCTTT. It translates to CAWSPTGGIEAFF.

The chain has TRBV2 and TRBJ2-1, with D tentatively TRBD2 (6 bases). CDR3 length: 14 residues. The V end lost 1 base, the J end lost 5 bases, and 9 bases lay between the germline ends. Germline V gene lookup returns CDR1 SNHLY and CDR2 FYNNEI. Here the CDR3 DNA reads TGTGCCAGCAGTGAAGGGCTAGCGAACAATGAGCAGTTCTTC. As protein: CASSEGLANNEQFF.

This clone was found once. The rearrangement uses TRBV6-5 and TRBJ2-7, with TRBD2 matching over 7 bases. Per the germline V gene, CDR1 is MNHEY and CDR2 is SVGAGI. Losses at the gene ends were 0 bases for V and 6 bases for J; bases not matched to a gene: 5. The CDR3 is 14 residues long. CDR3 protein: CASSYSGGSLEQYF. The CDR3 DNA sequence: TGTGCCAGCAGTTACTCCGGCGGGAGTCTCGAGCAGTACTTC.

The V and J genes are TRBV19 and TRBJ2-2, with 9 positions matching TRBD1. This CDR3 comprises 14 residues. J lost 6 bases, V lost 7 bases, and 6 bases had no gene match. Looked up from germline, CDR1 is LNHDA and CDR2 is SQIVND (reference sequence). CDR3 DNA: TGTGCCAGTATCCGGGGACAGGGTGCCGGGGAGCTGTTTTTT. Translated, it gives CASIRGQGAGELFF.

This clone was seen more than once but under ten times. The CDR3 is CASSEDQTFYEQYF. DNA of the CDR3: TGTGCCAGCAGCGAAGACCAGACATTTTACGAGCAGTACTTC. The chain employs TRBV7-9 and TRBJ2-7; no clear D. The V end lost 5 bases, the J end lost 4 bases, and 15 bases lay between the germline ends. This CDR3 has 14 residues. CDR1 SEHNR and CDR2 FQNEAQ come from the germline V gene (reference sequence).

The V and J genes are TRBV4-1 and TRBJ2-1, with 7 nucleotides matching TRBD2. The CDR3 loop spans 15 amino acids. Germline loops: CDR1 MGHRA, CDR2 YSYEKL. V trimming: 1 base; J trimming: 3 bases; junction bases outside the gene matches: 3. This chain's CDR3 is CASSQAGTNYNEQFF. Written as DNA, the CDR3 is TGCGCCAGCAGCCAAGCGGGGACTAACTACAATGAGCAGTTCTTC.

The chain is built from TRBV10-1 and TRBJ2-7; D possibly corresponds to TRBD2 (6 bases). V lost 0 bases, J lost 3 bases, and 12 bases lay in between. This CDR3 spans 15 amino acids. The V gene's germline CDR1 is WNHNN and CDR2 SYGVQD (reference sequence). The CDR3 region has the DNA TGCGCCAGCAGTGAGTCCATTGGAGGGTACTACGAGCAGTACTTC. The encoded protein is CASSESIGGYYEQYF.

The V and J genes are TRBV29-1 and TRBJ1-1; D gene ambiguous. V lost 2 bases and J 0 bases, leaving 4 bases between the germline ends. The CDR3 totals 12 residues. Germline CDR1 SQVTM, CDR2 ANQGSEA. The CDR3 here is CSVEPVNTEAFF. DNA of the CDR3: TGCAGCGTTGAACCGGTGAACACTGAAGCTTTCTTT.

The CDR3 sequence: CASSLRPGGDNEQFF. CDR3 nucleotides: TGCGCCAGCAGCTTGAGACCGGGAGGAGACAATGAGCAGTTCTTC. The chain combines TRBV5-1 with TRBJ2-1; 7 bases map to TRBD2. Unmatched junction bases numbered 6, after V lost 1 base and J lost 5 bases. The germline V gene encodes CDR1 SGHRS and CDR2 YFSETQ. This CDR3 region has 15 residues.

This chain uses TRBV28 with TRBJ1-2; 7 nucleotides align to TRBD1. The V gene's germline CDR1 is MDHEN and CDR2 SYDVKM. The CDR3 is 13 residues long. Trimming at V came to 6 bases and at J to 6 bases, leaving 7 bases not matched to a gene. The CDR3 DNA is TGTGCCAGCAGGGAGGACAGGACGAATGGCTACACCTTC. This sequence encodes CASREDRTNGYTF.

V is TRBV30 and J is TRBJ2-3; D perhaps matches TRBD2 (6 bases). CDR1 is GTSNPN and CDR2 is SVGIG in the germline V gene (reference sequence). This CDR3 has 16 residues. V gave up 2 bases and J gave up 4 bases, with 19 bases separating them. As DNA, the CDR3 is TGTGCCTGGAGTACCATCCGGGACTGGGAGTCAGATACGCAGTATTTT. Its translation: CAWSTIRDWESDTQYF.

This chain links TRBV27 with TRBJ1-2, with 9 bases that match TRBD1. CDR3 length: 17 residues. CDR1 is MNHEY and CDR2 is SMNVEV in the germline V gene (reference sequence). J was trimmed by 8 bases and V by 0 bases; bases with no gene match: 13. The CDR3 protein is CASSLSVLQGARGGYTF. CDR3 in DNA: TGTGCCAGCAGTTTATCAGTCCTACAGGGGGCACGTGGAGGCTACACCTTC.

This clone was counted a single time. The DNA for the CDR3 is TGCGCCAGCAGCCTAGGACTAGCGGGCCTTGCGGATACGCAGTATTTT. It encodes CASSLGLAGLADTQYF. This rearrangement joins TRBV4-1 to TRBJ2-3; the match to TRBD2 covers 11 bases. Germline V CDR1 and CDR2: MGHRA, YSYEKL. The CDR3 spans 16 residues. The V gene end was trimmed by 4 bases and the J gene end by 6 bases; junction bases not matched to a gene: 9.

CDR3 in amino acids: CASSLSSGRGTGELFF. CDR3 nucleotide sequence: TGTGCCAGCAGTCTATCTAGCGGGAGAGGGACCGGGGAGCTGTTTTTT. The V call is TRBV28, the J call TRBJ2-2; 10 bases are a match to TRBD2. CDR1 MDHEN and CDR2 SYDVKM come from the germline V gene. After removal of 5 bases from V and 5 bases from J, the junction contained 8 bases not matched to a gene. The CDR3 sequence is 16 residues long.

This clone has just one count. This rearrangement joins TRBV2 to TRBJ1-2, with 9 bases identical to TRBD1. J gave up 5 bases and V 3 bases, and 16 bases lay outside the gene matches. Per the germline V gene, CDR1 is SNHLY and CDR2 is FYNNEI. CDR3 length equals 18 residues. CDR3 sequence reads: CASSDRGTGLIQEYGYTF. Written as DNA, the CDR3 is TGTGCCAGCAGTGATCGAGGGACAGGGCTTATTCAGGAATATGGCTACACCTTC.

The V and J genes are TRBV12-3 or TRBV12-4 and TRBJ2-7; perhaps TRBD1 as D (6 bases). There are 12 residues in the CDR3. Trimming removed 8 bases at V and 6 bases at J, with 14 bases between. The DNA for the CDR3 is TGTGCCAGCGGGCCCAGGGGATTCGAGCAGTACTTC. Amino acids: CASGPRGFEQYF.

The J gene is TRBJ1-2, the V gene TRBV12-5, with unresolved D. The CDR3 loop spans 12 amino acids. From germline, CDR1 is LGHNT and CDR2 FRNRAP. The V gene lost 2 bases and the J gene lost 5 bases, with 6 bases spanning the gap. The CDR3 region has the DNA TGTGCTAGTGGTTTGACTATTTATGGCTACACCTTC. It encodes CASGLTIYGYTF.

V is TRBV30 and J is TRBJ2-7; 7 bases are a match to TRBD1. After removal of 5 bases from V and 0 bases from J, the junction contained 1 base not matched to a gene. Germline lookup yields CDR1 GTSNPN and CDR2 SVGIG (reference sequence). This CDR3 is built from 12 residues. This CDR3 is CAWGTVSYEQYF. In DNA, the CDR3 is TGTGCCTGGGGGACAGTCTCCTACGAGCAGTACTTC.

V gene TRBV2 combines with J gene TRBJ1-4, with a possible D match to TRBD1 (5 bases). Germline V gene sequence: CDR1 SNHLY, CDR2 FYNNEI. The ends were cut back, 7 bases at V and 8 bases at J, with 17 bases in the middle. The CDR3 length is 14 residues. The CDR3 protein is CASTRGGSGEKLFF. DNA for the CDR3: TGTGCCAGCACCCGGGGGGGGTCGGGGGAAAAACTGTTTTTT.